These 9 T cell receptor beta chains were all obtained from the same sample, sequenced in a study of T cell repertoires in cytomegalovirus infection. MiXCR, applied by TCRdb to the reads, yields one record per CDR3 protein. The table has more than 400,000 distinct CDR3 sequences, more than 20% seen once. The sample taken for sequencing was PBMCs. All receptors come from a human donor in good health (CMV status not recorded). Some clones in this sample may be carry-over from other donors' samples.

The chain carries TRBV4-1 and TRBJ2-6; D may be TRBD1 (5 bases). CDR1 MGHRA and CDR2 YSYEKL come from the germline V gene. The CDR3 loop spans 16 amino acids. With 4 bases removed from V and 0 bases from J, the gap between germline ends came to 10 bases. The CDR3 DNA reads TGCGCCAGCAGCCCCCAAGGGGCCTCTGGGGCCAACGTCCTGACTTTC. Its translation is CASSPQGASGANVLTF.

This chain connects TRBV19 to TRBJ2-2, with 12 bases fitting TRBD2. The CDR3 runs 17 residues. Germline-derived CDR1 and CDR2 are LNHDA and SQIVND (reference sequence). With V trimmed by 3 bases and J by 6 bases, 8 bases remained unmatched. The CDR3 is CASSIPPSGRAPGELFF. The CDR3 DNA reads as TGTGCCAGTAGTATCCCCCCTAGCGGGAGGGCCCCCGGGGAGCTGTTTTTT.

The V call is TRBV7-9, the J call TRBJ2-1; 9 positions match TRBD2. The CDR3 contains 16 residues. The germline V gene encodes CDR1 SEHNR and CDR2 FQNEAQ (reference sequence). V trimming: 2 bases; J trimming: 7 bases; junction bases outside the gene matches: 9. This chain's CDR3 is CASSLPASGNMNEQFF. The CDR3 nucleotides read TGTGCCAGCAGCTTACCGGCTAGCGGGAATATGAATGAGCAGTTCTTC.

This clonotype was seen only a few times. The chain is built from TRBV7-9 and TRBJ2-1; 14 bases are a match to TRBD2. Losses at the gene ends were 5 bases for V and 8 bases for J; bases not matched to a gene: 14. This CDR3 has 18 residues. The V gene's germline CDR1 is SEHNR and CDR2 FQNEAQ (reference sequence). The CDR3 sequence is CASSPTPGLAGEVDEQFF. The CDR3 nucleotides read TGTGCCAGCAGCCCCACACCGGGACTAGCGGGGGAGGTGGATGAGCAGTTCTTC.

A single count supports this clonotype. The J gene is TRBJ2-1, the V gene TRBV29-1; 8 positions match TRBD2. The germline V gene encodes CDR1 SQVTM and CDR2 ANQGSEA. The CDR3 spans 13 residues. V lost 4 bases and J lost 6; bases outside the gene matches: 5. The CDR3 spells CSVGREDSNEQFF. CDR3 nucleotides: TGCAGCGTTGGGCGGGAGGACAGCAATGAGCAGTTCTTC.

This clonotype was observed a handful of times. This chain links TRBV30 with TRBJ2-1, with 10 nucleotides matching TRBD1. This CDR3 spans 16 amino acids. In germline, CDR1 is GTSNPN, CDR2 SVGIG (reference sequence). The J segment lost 9 bases and the V segment lost 3 bases, leaving 14 bases of the junction unmatched. The CDR3 DNA follows: TGTGCCTGGAGCGGCATAGGGGACAGGGGCATGAGTGAGCAGTTCTTC. As protein: CAWSGIGDRGMSEQFF.

Details on this clonotype: A much larger clone differs from this one at a single base, so this may be a read error. This chain links TRBV7-8 with TRBJ1-2, with a possible D match to TRBD1 (6 bases). This CDR3 has 12 residues. The V and J ends lost 4 bases and 12 bases respectively, with 15 bases between them. Germline V CDR1 and CDR2: SGHVS, FQNEAQ. CDR3 sequence: CASSYNREGNTF. The CDR3, as DNA: TGTGCCAGCAGCTACAACAGGGAAGGCAACACCTTC. The full variable domain, completed using reference TRBV7-8 and TRBJ1-2, is GAGVSQSPRYKVAKRGQDVALRCDPISGHVSLFWYQQALGQGPEFLTYFQNEAQLDKSGLPSDRFFAERPEGSVSTLKIQRTQQEDSAVYLCASSYNREGNTFGSGTRLTVV.

This clonotype has a single count. This rearrangement joins TRBV2 to TRBJ2-2; TRBD1 might be the D (5 bases). From germline, CDR1 is SNHLY and CDR2 FYNNEI. This CDR3 spans 13 amino acids. The germline V and J ends were trimmed by 7 bases and 1 base, with 7 bases remaining between them. The CDR3 region is CASITGNTGELFF. CDR3 sequence (DNA): TGTGCCAGCATTACAGGGAACACCGGGGAGCTGTTTTTT.

The chain recombines TRBV28 with TRBJ1-2; D possibly corresponds to TRBD1 (5 bases). This CDR3 has 12 amino acids. Trimming took off 8 bases at V and 5 bases at J, with 12 bases between the two ends. Germline CDR1 and CDR2: MDHEN and SYDVKM. The CDR3 spells CASARDSYGYTF. The CDR3 DNA is TGTGCCAGCGCCCGGGACTCGTATGGCTACACCTTC.